This section outlines one T cell receptor (beta chain) sequence together with its context. Antigen specificity is unknown. The source of the sample is a study of T cell responses to AZD1222 COVID-19 vaccine. Study results and limitations: Along spike, vaccine-associated CD4 TCRs were found throughout, with dominance at 160-218 and 743-854. Researchers took repertoire samples only after the peak T cell response had come.

The CDR3 is made up of 17 amino acids. Between the trimmed V and J ends, which lost 5 bases and 7 bases, there was a span of 26 bases. Looked up from germline, CDR1 is MGHDK and CDR2 is SYGVNS. The protocol was immunoSEQ multiplex PCR, while the TCRdb copy is restricted to in-frame clones and leaves out a portion. The sample yields 95,000 to 100,000 clones, about 88% seen once. The chain employs TRBV25-1 and TRBJ1-1; maybe TRBD1 (6 bases). This TCR was recovered from an adult who received the AZD1222 COVID-19 vaccine. The sample consisted of peripheral blood, taken 28 days after the second AZD1222 dose. In nucleotides, the CDR3 is TGTGCCAGCAGTCTACAGGGAAAGGGCCTCGCGAGCGATGAAGCTTTCTTT. As protein: CASSLQGKGLASDEAFF.